The present T cell receptor beta chain was sequenced within a study of T-cell memory formation after mild COVID-19. TCRdb re-analysed the 5' RACE reads in MiXCR, keeping a single row per CDR3 protein. This table has about 240,000 distinct CDR3 sequences, 7.5% to 10% appearing once. This clonotype was picked up a small number of times. The sequence was collected from a young man who had mild COVID-19 (a few samples of this study predate the infection). Cell type and time point are not known. Material: PBMCs or a T cell subset sorted from them (not recorded which).

The CDR3 DNA sequence: TGTGCCAGCAGCCAATCTTCCAGGGAAGGCGGAGCTTTCTTT. This encodes CASSQSSREGGAFF. This chain links TRBV16 with TRBJ1-1; TRBD1 is a possible D gene (5 bases). The length of the CDR3 is 14 residues. The V end lost 0 bases, the J end lost 10 bases, and 15 bases lay between the germline ends. Germline V gene data show CDR1 as KGHSY and CDR2 as FQNENV.